This T cell receptor (beta chain) came from a study of cytomegalovirus exposure and HLA in healthy donors. CDR1 and CDR2 (germline): SGHRS, YFSETQ. The CDR3 length is 21 residues. The V end lost 2 bases, the J end lost 7 bases, and 33 bases lay between the germline ends. On this clone itself: Its antigen is unknown.

Findings and caveats of the study: Cytomegalovirus status was reportedly diagnosed by the classifier with high specificity and sensitivity.

TCRdb's table, derived via immunoSEQ multiplex PCR, lists solely in-frame clones and lacks some. The data hold 90,000 to 130,000 clones, with over 75% observed a single time. The chain carries TRBV5-1 and TRBJ1-4; D might be TRBD1 (5 bases). Sequences were obtained from PBMCs. This clonotype originated in a woman aged 25-40 years in good health and CMV-seropositive. The CDR3 is CASSLSILRRTGDQWGEKLFF. The DNA for the CDR3 is TGCGCCAGCAGCTTATCCATCCTCAGGAGGACGGGGGATCAATGGGGTGAAAAACTGTTTTTT.